The 29 T cell receptor beta chains reported below all come from one sample, sequenced in a study of blood T cell repertoires in COVID-19. Data came from immunoSEQ multiplex PCR; TCRdb stores just in-frame clones and leaves some out. Here the sample spans 310,000 or so clones, 80% to 90% being singletons. Source material: PBMCs or T cells enriched from blood (not recorded which). These TCRs come from a woman younger than 30 who had recovered from COVID-19.

This clone appeared a single time. The V and J genes are TRBV7-9 and TRBJ1-3; 8 bases fit TRBD1. Germline V gives CDR1 SEHNR, CDR2 FQNEAQ (reference sequence). The CDR3 loop spans 16 amino acids. V was clipped by 2 bases and J by 0 bases; unmatched bases: 3. For the CDR3, the DNA is TGTGCCAGCAGCTTACAGGGGGCCATCTCTGGAAACACCATATATTTT. Protein: CASSLQGAISGNTIYF.

This clone was seen just once. The chain carries TRBV9 and TRBJ2-5, with D possibly matching TRBD2 (6 bases). Per germline, CDR1 SGDLS and CDR2 YYNGEE. Trimming stripped 2 bases from V and 3 bases from J, with 14 bases between. This CDR3 contains 15 residues. Here the CDR3 DNA reads TGTGCCAGCAGCGTGGGCGGAGGCGGGGAAGAGACCCAGTACTTC. It specifies CASSVGGGGEETQYF.

The V and J genes are TRBV7-9 and TRBJ2-3; 9 bases fit TRBD1. The germline CDR1 and CDR2 sequences are SEHNR and FQNEAQ (reference sequence). V was clipped by 5 bases and J by 0 bases; unmatched bases: 6. CDR3 length equals 16 residues. The CDR3 sequence is CASSPGGQGSTDTQYF. DNA for the CDR3: TGTGCCAGCAGCCCCGGCGGACAGGGGAGCACAGATACGCAGTATTTT.

CDR3 nucleotides: TGTGCCAGCTCACCGCCAGTAAGACAGGGGGAAAAACTGTTTTTT. Amino acid sequence: CASSPPVRQGEKLFF. V usage is TRBV18 and J usage is TRBJ1-4; TRBD1 matches 8 bases. After removal of 3 bases from V and 8 bases from J, the junction contained 8 bases not matched to a gene. The CDR3 consists of 15 residues. Germline V gives CDR1 KGHSH, CDR2 LQKENI. The complete variable domain, with remaining parts taken from reference TRBV18 and TRBJ1-4, reads NAGVMQNPRHLVRRRGQEARLRCSPMKGHSHVYWYRQLPEEGLKFMVYLQKENIIDESGMPKERFSAEFPKEGPSILRIQQVVRGDSAAYFCASSPPVRQGEKLFFGSGTQLSVL.

CDR3 residues: CAISGDRLSGYTF. CDR3 sequence (DNA): TGTGCCATATCAGGGGACAGGCTTTCTGGCTACACCTTC. The rearrangement uses TRBV24-1 and TRBJ1-2; 8 bases agree with TRBD1. This CDR3 is 13 amino acids long. With 11 bases clipped from V and 7 bases from J, the junction kept 11 bases outside the gene matches. Germline V lookup: CDR1 KGHDR, CDR2 SFDVKD.

The V gene is TRBV5-1, the J gene TRBJ1-4, with 7 bases that match TRBD1. The germline V gene encodes CDR1 SGHRS and CDR2 YFSETQ. The CDR3 covers 16 residues. V gave up 1 base and J gave up 4 bases; unmatched junction bases: 7. The CDR3 nucleotides read TGCGCCAGCAGCTTGTACGGAGGGGGCGATAATGAAAAACTGTTTTTT. Translated, it gives CASSLYGGGDNEKLFF. Looking up the rest from reference TRBV5-1 and TRBJ1-4 gives the full variable domain: KAGVTQTPRYLIKTRGQQVTLSCSPISGHRSVSWYQQTPGQGLQFLFEYFSETQRNKGNFPGRFSGRQFSNSRSEMNVSTLELGDSALYLCASSLYGGGDNEKLFFGSGTQLSVL.

The chain combines TRBV6-5 with TRBJ1-6; no firm D call. Germline CDR1 is MNHEY and CDR2 is SVGAGI. With 2 bases removed from V and 9 bases from J, the gap between germline ends came to 14 bases. The CDR3 is 15 amino acids. For the CDR3, the DNA is TGTGCCAGCAGTTACCAACGGGATGCGATTTCACCCCTCCACTTT. Translated, it gives CASSYQRDAISPLHF.

In its sample, this clone was seen a few times. The rearrangement joins TRBV4-1 to TRBJ1-1; no reliable D call. The V and J ends lost 0 bases and 0 bases respectively, with 17 bases between them. The germline gives CDR1 MGHRA, CDR2 YSYEKL. CDR3 length: 18 amino acids. CDR3 sequence (DNA): TGCGCCAGCAGCCAAGAGAGTAGCGGTCTATCAATGAACACTGAAGCTTTCTTT. Its protein is CASSQESSGLSMNTEAFF.

In nucleotides, the CDR3 is TGTGCCAGCAGCTTTAGGCCGGAGGAGGGCACTGAAGCTTTCTTT. This codes for CASSFRPEEGTEAFF. The chain couples TRBV5-8 to TRBJ1-1; D gene ambiguous. Germline CDR1 reads SGHTS; CDR2 reads YDEGEE. CDR3 length equals 15 residues. V lost 2 bases to trimming and J lost 4 bases, with 15 bases between them. Full variable domain (missing parts from reference TRBV5-8 and TRBJ1-1): EAGVTQSPTHLIKTRGQQATLRCSPISGHTSVYWYQQALGLGLQFLLWYDEGEERNRGNFPPRFSGRQFPNYSSELNVNALELEDSALYLCASSFRPEEGTEAFFGQGTRLTVV.

This CDR3 reads CASSLGQGRTEAFF. The CDR3 nucleotides are TGTGCCAGCAGCTTAGGACAGGGACGGACTGAAGCTTTCTTT. This chain links TRBV7-2 with TRBJ1-1; 7 bases line up with TRBD1. CDR1 is SGHTA and CDR2 is FQGNSA in the germline V gene. This CDR3 comprises 14 residues. With V trimmed by 1 base and J by 5 bases, 4 bases remained unmatched.

V is TRBV27 and J is TRBJ2-1; a weak D match, TRBD1 (5 bases). The CDR3 runs to 15 residues. CDR1 and CDR2 from the germline V gene are MNHEY and SMNVEV (reference sequence). Trimming left V 3 bases short and J 7 bases short, with 16 bases between. The CDR3 region has the DNA TGTGCCAGCAGTTTGAGCAGGGAAGCCGGGAATGAGCAGTTCTTC. This codes for CASSLSREAGNEQFF.

The CDR3 region is CASSVLAGGPDRYNEQFF. The CDR3 bases are TGTGCCAGCAGCGTTTTAGCGGGAGGGCCCGATAGATACAATGAGCAGTTCTTC. The rearrangement uses TRBV9 and TRBJ2-1, with 11 bases lining up with TRBD2. This CDR3 has 18 residues. CDR1 is SGDLS, CDR2 YYNGEE, per germline. With 2 bases clipped from V and 4 bases from J, the junction kept 11 bases outside the gene matches.

The chain has TRBV4-1 and TRBJ2-7; D is undetermined. Germline V lookup: CDR1 MGHRA, CDR2 YSYEKL. V was shortened by 4 bases and J by 2 bases, with 15 bases between the two germline ends. CDR3 length: 15 amino acids. In DNA, the CDR3 is TGCGCCAGCAGCCCCTTAACGACTTCTACCTACGAGCAGTACTTC. Protein: CASSPLTTSTYEQYF.

The genes are TRBV5-1 and TRBJ1-2; 11 bases agree with TRBD1. The V gene's germline CDR1 is SGHRS and CDR2 YFSETQ. The CDR3 runs 14 residues. The J segment lost 6 bases and the V segment lost 4 bases, leaving 5 bases of the junction unmatched. CDR3 coding DNA: TGCGCCAGCAGCGCCGGACAGGGGGCTAATGGCTACACCTTC. This gives the protein CASSAGQGANGYTF.

The chain employs TRBV11-2 and TRBJ1-3; D is uncertain. The CDR3 is 14 amino acids. Germline values: CDR1 SGHAT, CDR2 FQNNGV. V lost 2 bases to trimming and J lost 2 bases, with 7 bases between them. The DNA of the CDR3 is TGTGCCAGCAGCTTAATAAGCGCTGGAAACACCATATATTTT. It codes for CASSLISAGNTIYF.

This sequence joins TRBV12-3 or TRBV12-4 and TRBJ1-2, with D uncertain. V lost 6 bases and J 8 bases, leaving 16 bases between the germline ends. There are 13 residues in the CDR3. CDR3 sequence: CASSKHGELGYTF. CDR3 in DNA: TGTGCCAGCAGCAAACATGGAGAACTCGGCTACACCTTC.

The rearrangement uses TRBV29-1 and TRBJ2-1; tentatively, D is TRBD2 (6 bases). The CDR3 spans 14 residues. The V gene lost 6 bases and the J gene lost 0 bases, with 12 bases spanning the gap. In germline, CDR1 is SQVTM, CDR2 ANQGSEA. The CDR3 spells CSVPSASSYNEQFF. The CDR3 DNA reads as TGCAGCGTGCCTAGCGCCAGCTCCTACAATGAGCAGTTCTTC.

V and J are TRBV4-2 and TRBJ1-1; no clear D gene. This CDR3 comprises 13 residues. The V end was cut by 4 bases, the J end by 8 bases, with 14 bases between. Looked up from germline, CDR1 is LGHNA and CDR2 is YNFKEQ. The CDR3 here is CASSPTVAREAFF. The CDR3, as DNA: TGTGCCAGCAGCCCTACGGTTGCACGAGAAGCTTTCTTT.

The chain uses TRBV10-3 and TRBJ2-3, with 7 bases fitting TRBD1. This CDR3 contains 12 residues. Germline assignment: CDR1 ENHRY and CDR2 SYGVKD. V lost 7 bases and J lost 6; bases outside the gene matches: 4. DNA for the CDR3: TGTGCCATCAAAGGACAGGCGGATACGCAGTATTTT. This sequence encodes CAIKGQADTQYF.

CDR3 residues: CASRDLSGGIDEQFF. CDR3 nucleotides: TGTGCCAGCAGGGACCTTAGCGGGGGTATAGATGAGCAGTTCTTC. V usage is TRBV2 and J usage is TRBJ2-1; the match to TRBD2 covers 9 bases. The germline V gene has CDR1 SNHLY and CDR2 FYNNEI. V gave up 6 bases and J gave up 8 bases; unmatched junction bases: 11. This CDR3 is built from 15 residues.

The genes are TRBV9 and TRBJ1-6; unclear D gene. CDR3 length: 14 residues. Germline lookup yields CDR1 SGDLS and CDR2 YYNGEE. Trimming removed 3 bases from V and 10 bases from J, with 14 bases in between. In nucleotides, the CDR3 is TGTGCCAGCAGCGAGGAGAATCGGTCCTCACCCCTCCACTTT. Translation gives CASSEENRSSPLHF.

The chain couples TRBV5-1 to TRBJ1-3; D is ambiguous. CDR3 length: 16 amino acids. V was trimmed by 1 base and J by 3 bases, leaving 14 bases between them. CDR1 is SGHRS and CDR2 is YFSETQ in the germline V gene. The CDR3 DNA follows: TGCGCCAGCAGCTTGCCACAGACAAAGCATGGAAACACCATATATTTT. Translating it yields CASSLPQTKHGNTIYF.

The rearrangement joins TRBV9 to TRBJ2-3; no clear D. Trimming left V 0 bases short and J 5 bases short, with 7 bases between. The CDR3 spans 13 residues. Germline values: CDR1 SGDLS, CDR2 YYNGEE. The CDR3 DNA follows: TGTGCCAGCAGCGTAGGAGTCGAAGATACGCAGTATTTT. Protein sequence: CASSVGVEDTQYF. Based on the CDR3 plus reference TRBV9 and TRBJ2-3, the full variable domain is DSGVTQTPKHLITATGQRVTLRCSPRSGDLSVYWYQQSLDQGLQFLIQYYNGEERAKGNILERFSAQQFPDLHSELNLSSLELGDSALYFCASSVGVEDTQYFGPGTRLTVL.

The chain is built from TRBV5-4 and TRBJ2-3; perhaps TRBD1 as D (5 bases). Trimming stripped 4 bases from V and 4 bases from J, with 16 bases between. Germline assignment: CDR1 SGHNT and CDR2 YYREEE (reference sequence). CDR3 length: 15 residues. The CDR3 loop reads CASSAYEVRADTQYF. DNA for the CDR3: TGTGCCAGCAGCGCTTATGAGGTCAGGGCAGATACGCAGTATTTT.

The genes are TRBV27 and TRBJ2-1; tentative D call: TRBD2 (6 bases). CDR3 size: 14 residues. Trimming removed 9 bases at V and 4 bases at J, with 16 bases between. Per germline, CDR1 MNHEY and CDR2 SMNVEV (reference sequence). The CDR3 DNA sequence: TGTGCCAGTCCCCGGGAGTGGTGGTACAATGAGCAGTTCTTC. The encoded protein is CASPREWWYNEQFF.

The chain carries TRBV28 and TRBJ1-2, with D perhaps TRBD1 (5 bases). Germline CDR1 reads MDHEN; CDR2 reads SYDVKM. There are 12 residues in the CDR3. The V and J ends lost 8 bases and 4 bases respectively, with 11 bases between them. The CDR3 sequence: CASSGPIYGYTF. The CDR3, as DNA: TGTGCCAGCTCAGGGCCTATCTATGGCTACACCTTC.

This chain links TRBV20-1 with TRBJ1-1; D gene ambiguous. The CDR3 is 11 amino acids. V was shortened by 5 bases and J by 1 base, with 5 bases between the two germline ends. In germline, CDR1 is DFQATT, CDR2 SNEGSKA (reference sequence). The CDR3 sequence is CSAAGNTEAFF. CDR3 coding DNA: TGCAGTGCTGCAGGGAACACTGAAGCTTTCTTT.

This rearrangement joins TRBV9 to TRBJ1-3; possible D gene TRBD1, 5 bases. This CDR3 contains 16 residues. Trimming shortened V by 3 bases and J by 1 base, and 14 bases separated the two germline ends. Germline CDR1 SGDLS, CDR2 YYNGEE. CDR3 residues: CASSAGTRGSGNTIYF. The CDR3 coding sequence is TGTGCCAGCAGCGCCGGGACTCGGGGATCTGGAAACACCATATATTTT.

The gene calls are TRBV19 and TRBJ1-1, with D maybe TRBD1 (5 bases). CDR3 length: 14 residues. In germline, CDR1 is LNHDA, CDR2 SQIVND (reference sequence). The V and J ends lost 7 bases and 1 base respectively, with 13 bases between them. The CDR3 sequence is CASTGTHGNTEAFF. The DNA of the CDR3 is TGTGCCAGTACGGGGACTCATGGGAACACTGAAGCTTTCTTT.